The 28 T cell receptor beta chains below were found in one sample sequenced in a study of circulating CD8 cells and anti-PD-1 response in melanoma. TCR libraries were prepared from 15 ng of total RNA with the QIAseq Immune Repertoire TCR panel. TCRdb itself ran the reads through MiXCR, one entry per CDR3 protein. The sample carries a few hundred distinct CDR3 sequences, 9% to 10% recorded once. Sorting of live CD3+CD8+TCRalphabeta+ cells by PD-1 and/or TIGIT gave four subsets. Sample: CD8+ T cells from PBMCs, taken at baseline or after one month of anti-PD-1 therapy (not recorded which). The receptors originated from a human donor with melanoma.

This clonotype is judged medium-sized. The rearrangement links TRBV5-6 to TRBJ2-1; D gene unclear. Germline assignment: CDR1 SGHDT and CDR2 YYEEEE. V was clipped by 5 bases and J by 7 bases, with 4 bases between them. This CDR3 is 10 amino acids long. CDR3 DNA: TGTGCCAGCAGTGGGAATGAGCAGTTCTTC. Translation gives CASSGNEQFF.

This clonotype was seen only a few times. The chain is built from TRBV18 and TRBJ2-3; D call uncertain. V gave up 1 base and J gave up 1 base, with 3 bases separating them. From germline, CDR1 is KGHSH and CDR2 LQKENI. The CDR3 is made up of 13 amino acids. CDR3 sequence (DNA): TGTGCCAGCTCACCACTAGGCACAGATACGCAGTATTTT. Translated, it gives CASSPLGTDTQYF. Complete variable domain (other parts from reference TRBV18 and TRBJ2-3): NAGVMQNPRHLVRRRGQEARLRCSPMKGHSHVYWYRQLPEEGLKFMVYLQKENIIDESGMPKERFSAEFPKEGPSILRIQQVVRGDSAAYFCASSPLGTDTQYFGPGTRLTVL.

This clonotype ranks as large (0.1 to 1%). The V call is TRBV6-2 or TRBV6-3, the J call TRBJ1-1; D perhaps matches TRBD1 (5 bases). This CDR3 comprises 19 residues. The V and J ends lost 6 bases and 0 bases respectively, with 26 bases between them. CDR1 and CDR2 (germline): MNHEY, SVGEGT. This chain's CDR3 is CASRTQKRQTPEMNTEAFF. Written as DNA, the CDR3 is TGTGCCAGCAGAACCCAGAAGAGACAGACCCCGGAAATGAACACTGAAGCTTTCTTT.

This clonotype is medium-sized. This chain uses TRBV9 with TRBJ2-4; 9 nucleotides match TRBD1. CDR3 size: 15 residues. V was pared by 0 bases and J by 8 bases, with 6 bases of the junction left unmatched. Per germline, CDR1 SGDLS and CDR2 YYNGEE. The CDR3 DNA reads TGTGCCAGCAGCGTAGTGGGGACAGGGATGCACATTCAGTACTTC. It is translated as CASSVVGTGMHIQYF.

A word on this clonotype: The conserved closing phenylalanine or tryptophan is absent in this CDR3, likely reflecting a read error. The rearrangement joins TRBV7-2 to TRBJ2-3; D call uncertain. The germline gives CDR1 SGHTA, CDR2 FQGNSA. There are 12 residues in the CDR3. The CDR3 DNA follows: TGCGCCAGCAGCTTAGATCTGGGTACGCAGTATTCT. Its translation: CASSLDLGTQYS.

Comments on this clonotype: With a much larger clone just one base away, this may be a read error. The V and J genes are TRBV6-6 and TRBJ2-1; D is unresolved. The CDR3 length is 11 residues. The germline V gene encodes CDR1 MNHNY and CDR2 SVGAGI (reference sequence). For the CDR3, the DNA is TGTGCCAGCAGGGACGTGGATGAGCAGCTCTTT. This codes for CASRDVDEQLF.

This clonotype qualifies as medium-sized. The rearrangement uses TRBV27 and TRBJ2-5; D uncertain. The CDR3 totals 15 residues. Trimming left V 4 bases short and J 5 bases short, with 17 bases between. Germline loops: CDR1 MNHEY, CDR2 SMNVEV (reference sequence). Written as DNA, the CDR3 is TGTGCCAGCAGTTACTCCGGGTCCCGGGTTGAGACCCAGTACTTC. Amino acids: CASSYSGSRVETQYF.

By its share, this clonotype is medium-sized. This may stem from a read error, because a much larger clone lies one nucleotide away. The chain carries TRBV5-8 and TRBJ1-5, with a weak D call TRBD1 (5 bases). CDR1 and CDR2 (germline): SGHTS, YDEGEE. This CDR3 has 16 residues. Deletions cut 0 bases from V and 1 base from J, with 11 bases between. The CDR3 loop is CASSLVGAMSNQPQHF. CDR3 in DNA: TGTGCCAGCAGCTTGGTCGGGGCAATGAGCAATCAGCCCCAGCATTTT. Full variable domain (remainder filled in from reference TRBV5-8 and TRBJ1-5): EAGVTQSPTHLIKTRGQQATLRCSPISGHTSVYWYQQALGLGLQFLLWYDEGEERNRGNFPPRFSGRQFPNYSSELNVNALELEDSALYLCASSLVGAMSNQPQHFGDGTRLSIL.

This clonotype is judged large. The chain couples TRBV7-9 to TRBJ2-7; tentatively, D is TRBD1 (5 bases). This CDR3 contains 14 residues. Germline V gives CDR1 SEHNR, CDR2 FQNEAQ (reference sequence). V dropped 5 bases and J dropped 5 bases, with 16 bases sitting between them. CDR3 loop: CASSKLPRAHEQYF. CDR3 in DNA: TGTGCCAGCAGCAAACTCCCCAGGGCCCACGAGCAGTACTTC.

There are a few counts of this clonotype. This may come from a read error, since a much larger clone is one base off. The J gene is TRBJ2-5, the V gene TRBV2; weak D call: TRBD2 (6 bases). Germline V gene sequence: CDR1 SNHLY, CDR2 FYNNEI. The CDR3 consists of 13 residues. CDR3 bases: TGTGCCAGCAGTGGTTTGCGGGAAGAGGCCCAGTACTTC. Protein sequence: CASSGLREEAQYF.

This clonotype is large within its sample. The chain recombines TRBV2 with TRBJ2-7; 7 bases line up with TRBD1. CDR1 SNHLY and CDR2 FYNNEI come from the germline V gene. The CDR3 covers 16 residues. The ends lost 6 bases at V and 1 base at J; junction bases unmatched: 12. CDR3 amino acids: CASSGTLGQKSYEQYF. DNA for the CDR3: TGTGCCAGCAGCGGCACCTTGGGACAGAAGTCCTACGAGCAGTACTTC. Variable domain in full (rest from reference TRBV2 and TRBJ2-7): EPEVTQTPSHQVTQMGQEVILRCVPISNHLYFYWYRQILGQKVEFLVSFYNNEISEKSEIFDDQFSVERPDGSNFTLKIRSTKLEDSAMYFCASSGTLGQKSYEQYFGPGTRLTVT.

This clonotype is hyperexpanded in the sample. This rearrangement joins TRBV5-6 to TRBJ2-7, with D uncertain. Germline V lookup: CDR1 SGHDT, CDR2 YYEEEE. This CDR3 spans 15 amino acids. Trimming removed 1 base from V and 2 bases from J, with 13 bases in between. CDR3 in DNA: TGTGCCAGCAGCTTGTCCCATGTGGTAGCCTACGAGCAGTACTTC. This translates into CASSLSHVVAYEQYF. The full variable domain, completed using reference TRBV5-6 and TRBJ2-7, is DAGVTQSPTHLIKTRGQQVTLRCSPKSGHDTVSWYQQALGQGPQFIFQYYEEEERQRGNFPDRFSGHQFPNYSSELNVNALLLGDSALYLCASSLSHVVAYEQYFGPGTRLTVT.

This clonotype is large (0.1 to 1%) by share. The CDR3 here is CASSIGRNEQFF. In nucleotides, the CDR3 is TGTGCCAGTAGTATCGGGAGGAATGAGCAGTTCTTC. This sequence joins TRBV19 and TRBJ2-1; 7 bases map to TRBD2. CDR1 LNHDA and CDR2 SQIVND come from the germline V gene (reference sequence). This CDR3 spans 12 amino acids. V was clipped by 3 bases and J by 7 bases; unmatched bases: 0. The full variable domain, with the rest looked up from reference TRBV19 and TRBJ2-1, is DGGITQSPKYLFRKEGQNVTLSCEQNLNHDAMYWYRQDPGQGLRLIYYSQIVNDFQKGDIAEGYSVSREKKESFPLTVTSAQKNPTAFYLCASSIGRNEQFFGPGTRLTVL.

This clonotype was seen a few times. The rearrangement uses TRBV7-9 and TRBJ2-1, with TRBD2 as a possible D gene (5 bases). The germline V and J ends were trimmed by 5 bases and 5 bases, with 19 bases remaining between them. Per the germline V gene, CDR1 is SEHNR and CDR2 is FQNEAQ (reference sequence). The length of the CDR3 is 16 residues. CDR3 DNA sequence: TGTGCCAGCAGCCAGTCACTAGATAAAGGTCACAATGAGCAGTTCTTC. Amino acids: CASSQSLDKGHNEQFF. The whole variable domain, filled in from reference TRBV7-9 and TRBJ2-1, reads DTGVSQNPRHKITKRGQNVTFRCDPISEHNRLYWYRQTLGQGPEFLTYFQNEAQLEKSRLLSDRFSAERPKGSFSTLEIQRTEQGDSAMYLCASSQSLDKGHNEQFFGPGTRLTVL.

By share of the sample, this clonotype is large. The chain joins TRBV6-6 to TRBJ2-3; 7 bases line up with TRBD1. This CDR3 is built from 16 residues. The V gene's germline CDR1 is MNHNY and CDR2 SVGAGI (reference sequence). With 4 bases clipped from V and 2 bases from J, the junction kept 9 bases outside the gene matches. This CDR3 is CASSSPGTEYTDTQYF. The CDR3 region has the DNA TGTGCCAGCAGTTCTCCCGGGACAGAGTACACAGATACGCAGTATTTT.

Turning to this clonotype: A far larger clone is one base from this, pointing to a likely read error. The missing conserved phenylalanine or tryptophan at the end of this CDR3 makes a read error likely. It is unclear where the CDR3 begins or ends on the DNA, so no DNA is shown, and the CDR3 is as TCRdb lists it. The V call is TRBV28, the J call TRBJ2-3; the DNA was not used to check the table's D call, TRBD1. Germline V CDR1 and CDR2: MDHEN, SYDVKM. With termini counted, the CDR3 has 17 amino acids. The CDR3 reads CASGTQPWGQGSYEQYL.

A word on this clonotype: With a much larger clone just one base away, this may be a read error. This sequence joins TRBV29-1 and TRBJ1-5; a possible D gene is TRBD1 (6 bases). The ends were cut back, 6 bases at V and 6 bases at J, with 6 bases in the middle. Germline CDR1 reads SQVTM; CDR2 reads ANQGSEA. The length of the CDR3 is 10 residues. The CDR3 coding sequence is TGCAGCGTAGGGGGTCAGCCCCAGCATTTT. Translated, it gives CSVGGQPQHF.

This clonotype was seen a few times. The V and J genes are TRBV6-2 or TRBV6-3 and TRBJ2-1, with TRBD1 matching over 7 bases. Germline-derived CDR1 and CDR2 are MNHEY and SVGEGT. V shed 2 bases, J shed 15 bases, and the junction held 4 bases outside the gene matches. CDR3 length equals 11 residues. The CDR3 is CASSYRQGWFF. CDR3 DNA: TGTGCCAGCAGTTACCGACAGGGTTGGTTCTTC.

The chain is built from TRBV29-1 and TRBJ1-2; no reliable D call. Trimming shortened V by 0 bases and J by 2 bases, and 13 bases separated the two germline ends. The length of the CDR3 is 15 residues. The germline gives CDR1 SQVTM, CDR2 ANQGSEA. CDR3 bases: TGCAGCGTTGAAGATCGCGAGGTTTACAACTATGGCTACACCTTC. It codes for CSVEDREVYNYGYTF.

By its share, this clonotype is medium-sized (0.01 to 0.1%). The V and J genes are TRBV10-3 and TRBJ1-2; D gene unclear. V was shortened by 0 bases and J by 8 bases, with 16 bases between the two germline ends. Per the germline V gene, CDR1 is ENHRY and CDR2 is SYGVKD. The CDR3 loop spans 15 amino acids. The chain's CDR3 is CAISESSVPRQGYTF. Written as DNA, the CDR3 is TGTGCCATCAGTGAGTCATCGGTCCCTCGGCAGGGCTACACCTTC.

This clonotype is categorized as medium-sized. The chain carries TRBV4-3 and TRBJ2-7; TRBD2 agrees at 10 bases. The CDR3 is made up of 16 amino acids. The V and J ends lost 1 base and 4 bases, in that order; junction bases with no gene match: 7. Germline lookup yields CDR1 LGHNA and CDR2 YSLEER. CDR3 residues: CASSQVLSGGAYEQYF. CDR3 in DNA: TGCGCCAGCAGCCAAGTTCTAAGCGGGGGGGCATACGAGCAGTACTTC.

Relative to its sample, this clonotype is large. The chain combines TRBV2 with TRBJ2-5; 9 nucleotides line up with TRBD2. Per germline, CDR1 SNHLY and CDR2 FYNNEI. This CDR3 spans 15 amino acids. Trimming removed 4 bases from V and 2 bases from J; junction bases left unmatched: 5. Here the CDR3 DNA reads TGTGCCAGCAGTGTGGGGACTAGCAGTCAAGAGACCCAGTACTTC. Protein product: CASSVGTSSQETQYF.

This clonotype qualifies as medium-sized (0.01 to 0.1%). The genes are TRBV10-3 and TRBJ2-1; tentative D call: TRBD1 (5 bases). The V gene lost 3 bases and the J gene lost 6 bases, with 6 bases spanning the gap. The CDR3 runs to 12 residues. From germline, CDR1 is ENHRY and CDR2 SYGVKD. The CDR3 DNA reads TGTGCCATCAGTGAAGACAGCAATGAGCAGTTCTTC. This sequence encodes CAISEDSNEQFF.

Judged by abundance, this clonotype is medium-sized (0.01 to 0.1%). V gene TRBV19 combines with J gene TRBJ1-6; D ambiguous. The CDR3 is 13 residues long. Trimming pared 1 base from V and 13 bases from J, leaving 11 bases between. Per germline, CDR1 LNHDA and CDR2 SQIVND (reference sequence). In DNA form, the CDR3 reads TGTGCCAGTAGTATAGTATCCAGGAGTCCCCTCCACTTT. The encoded protein is CASSIVSRSPLHF.

By frequency in the sample, this clonotype is medium-sized. This chain links TRBV30 with TRBJ1-1, with TRBD1 matching over 7 bases. The CDR3 extends over 16 amino acids. Trimming took 5 bases from V and 3 from J; bases not matched to a gene: 15. Germline V gene lookup returns CDR1 GTSNPN and CDR2 SVGIG (reference sequence). The CDR3 reads CAWVSWGQGGDTEAFF. The CDR3 nucleotides are TGTGCCTGGGTGTCATGGGGCCAGGGGGGCGACACTGAAGCTTTCTTT.

By proportion, this clonotype is medium-sized. This chain joins TRBV20-1 and TRBJ2-2; D gene unclear. The CDR3 has 13 amino acids. The V gene lost 3 bases and the J gene lost 2 bases, with 7 bases spanning the gap. The germline CDR1 and CDR2 sequences are DFQATT and SNEGSKA (reference sequence). The CDR3 sequence: CSARRRNTGELFF. In nucleotides, the CDR3 is TGCAGTGCTAGGAGGCGAAACACCGGGGAGCTGTTTTTT.

This clonotype is medium-sized (0.01 to 0.1%) within its sample. V is TRBV5-5 and J is TRBJ2-7; D not certain. V shed 3 bases and J shed 0 bases, with 4 bases lying between them. The germline CDR1 and CDR2 sequences are SGHKS and YYEKEE (reference sequence). The CDR3 is 12 amino acids. CDR3 residues: CASSWDSYEQYF. In nucleotides, the CDR3 is TGTGCCAGCAGCTGGGACTCCTACGAGCAGTACTTC.

This clonotype ranks as medium-sized. This chain connects TRBV10-3 to TRBJ2-7, with a possible D match to TRBD2 (6 bases). This CDR3 is built from 13 residues. V was shortened by 2 bases and J by 3 bases, with 8 bases between the two germline ends. The germline V gene encodes CDR1 ENHRY and CDR2 SYGVKD. CDR3 amino acids: CAISEVGGYEQYF. Here the CDR3 DNA reads TGTGCCATCAGTGAGGTGGGGGGCTACGAGCAGTACTTC.